These 18 T cell receptor beta chains originate from one sample sequenced in a study of T cells in Graves' hyperthyroidism and ophthalmopathy. Authors of the study amplified TCR beta CDR3 regions from RNA transcripts. The HTBI primer set was used in a first-round RT-PCR of the TCR CDR3. One entry per CDR3 protein, called by TCRdb with MiXCR from the multiplex PCR reads. Among 500,000 to 700,000 distinct CDR3 sequences, roughly a sixth were seen once, and the ten largest hold around a sixth. The sequencing sample was made of blood. The receptors derive from a woman aged 18-30 years with Graves' hyperthyroidism.

This clonotype was recorded a few times. The DNA of the CDR3 is TGCAGCGTCCTGCCCCGGGACAGGGCGGACACCGGGGAGCTGTTTTTT. Translating it yields CSVLPRDRADTGELFF. The V call is TRBV29-1, the J call TRBJ2-2; 9 nucleotides align to TRBD1. The CDR3 runs to 16 residues. Germline trimming cut 6 bases from V and 3 bases from J; bases unmatched to any gene: 11. Germline V CDR1 and CDR2: SQVTM, ANQGSEA.

DNA of the CDR3: TGTGCCAGCAGCCGGACAGGGGGCGAAAACATTCAGTACTTC. Translation gives CASSRTGGENIQYF. The rearrangement uses TRBV13 and TRBJ2-4; 11 positions agree with TRBD1. Germline V CDR1 and CDR2: PRHDT, FYEKMQ (reference sequence). V trimming: 5 bases; J trimming: 5 bases; junction bases outside the gene matches: 2. CDR3 size: 14 residues.

The V and J genes are TRBV27 and TRBJ1-1, with D possibly being TRBD1 (5 bases). The germline gives CDR1 MNHEY, CDR2 SMNVEV (reference sequence). The CDR3 is 16 residues long. V was trimmed by 10 bases and J by 3 bases, leaving 24 bases between them. CDR3 amino acids: CATRGPDSLGDTEAFF. Here the CDR3 DNA reads TGTGCCACGAGGGGACCCGACAGTCTAGGGGACACTGAAGCTTTCTTT.

This clonotype showed up just a few times. The chain couples TRBV6-1 to TRBJ2-3, with D perhaps given as TRBD1 or TRBD2 (5 bases each). CDR3 size: 17 residues. With 7 bases removed from V and 1 base from J, the gap between germline ends came to 21 bases. The V gene's germline CDR1 is MNHNS and CDR2 SASEGT. The CDR3 sequence: CASNPRGPGFGTDTQYF. DNA of the CDR3: TGTGCCAGCAACCCCCGGGGCCCCGGATTTGGCACAGATACGCAGTATTTT.

This clonotype was seen repeatedly, ten times or more. This chain uses TRBV7-2 with TRBJ2-7, with 9 bases that match TRBD2. Unmatched junction bases numbered 3, after V lost 1 base and J lost 2 bases. Germline CDR1 and CDR2: SGHTA and FQGNSA. This CDR3 comprises 15 residues. The CDR3: CASSLVSSGAYEQYF. DNA of the CDR3: TGTGCCAGCAGCTTAGTCTCTAGCGGGGCCTACGAGCAGTACTTC. Complete variable domain (other parts from reference TRBV7-2 and TRBJ2-7): GAGVSQSPSNKVTEKGKDVELRCDPISGHTALYWYRQSLGQGLEFLIYFQGNSAPDKSGLPSDRFSAERTGGSVSTLTIQRTQQEDSAVYLCASSLVSSGAYEQYFGPGTRLTVT.

This clonotype was observed a handful of times. This chain links TRBV7-9 with TRBJ2-7, with 11 positions matching TRBD1. The trim removed 4 bases at V and 6 bases at J, leaving 5 bases unmatched. Germline CDR1 SEHNR, CDR2 FQNEAQ (reference sequence). The CDR3 runs 14 residues. The CDR3 bases are TGTGCCAGCAGCTACCGGACAGGGGGCGGCGAGCAGTACTTC. Its translation: CASSYRTGGGEQYF.

The table lists this clonotype with a few counts. The chain links TRBV7-8 to TRBJ1-4, with D possibly being TRBD1 (6 bases). The CDR3 spans 14 residues. The germline CDR1 and CDR2 sequences are SGHVS and FQNEAQ. V lost 3 bases to trimming and J lost 7 bases, with 12 bases between them. For the CDR3, the DNA is TGTGCCAGCAGCTTGCAGGGGCAGCCTGAAAAACTGTTTTTT. This encodes CASSLQGQPEKLFF. The whole variable domain, filled in from reference TRBV7-8 and TRBJ1-4, reads GAGVSQSPRYKVAKRGQDVALRCDPISGHVSLFWYQQALGQGPEFLTYFQNEAQLDKSGLPSDRFFAERPEGSVSTLKIQRTQQEDSAVYLCASSLQGQPEKLFFGSGTQLSVL.

The sample holds a few counts of this clonotype. The genes are TRBV7-2 and TRBJ1-1; no firm D call. Germline assignment: CDR1 SGHTA and CDR2 FQGNSA. V lost 5 bases and J lost 0, with 10 bases in between. This CDR3 is 14 amino acids long. CDR3: CASSTTSMNTEAFF. The CDR3 DNA reads as TGTGCCAGCAGCACGACAAGCATGAACACTGAAGCTTTCTTT.

This clonotype appeared a few times. The CDR3 loop reads CASGLVARDRGLDGYTF. In DNA, the CDR3 is TGTGCTAGTGGTTTGGTGGCCAGGGACAGGGGGTTGGATGGCTACACCTTC. The chain recombines TRBV12-5 with TRBJ1-2, with TRBD1 matching over 11 bases. CDR3 length: 17 residues. Trimming cost V 0 bases and J 6 bases; bases outside gene matches: 9. In germline, CDR1 is LGHNT, CDR2 FRNRAP.

This chain links TRBV6-2 or TRBV6-3 with TRBJ1-2; D gene ambiguous. There are 14 residues in the CDR3. V lost 4 bases to trimming and J lost 4 bases, with 13 bases between them. Germline V gene lookup returns CDR1 MNHEY and CDR2 SVGEGT. CDR3 protein: CASSLFSLSYGYTF. DNA of the CDR3: TGTGCCAGCAGTTTATTCAGCCTATCCTATGGCTACACCTTC.

The chain couples TRBV6-1 to TRBJ2-3, with 9 bases matching TRBD2. The CDR3 runs 15 residues. J lost 4 bases, V lost 6 bases, and 8 bases had no gene match. Germline CDR1 is MNHNS and CDR2 is SASEGT. The CDR3 sequence: CASSPVSGGADTQYF. The CDR3 region has the DNA TGTGCCAGCAGCCCCGTTAGCGGGGGTGCAGATACGCAGTATTTT.

J is TRBJ1-2 and V is TRBV5-8; the D gene is possibly TRBD1 (6 bases). Germline V lookup: CDR1 SGHTS, CDR2 YDEGEE. The V and J ends lost 2 bases and 6 bases respectively, with 17 bases between them. The CDR3 covers 15 residues. In DNA form, the CDR3 reads TGTGCCAGCAGCTTTAATATACAGGGTGATGATGGCTACACCTTC. Translation: CASSFNIQGDDGYTF.

In the case of this clonotype: With a much larger clone just one base away, this may be a read error. Because it lacks the conserved phenylalanine or tryptophan at the end, this CDR3 is likely a read error. The chain uses TRBV11-2 and TRBJ2-7; D perhaps matches TRBD2 (6 bases). CDR3 length: 16 residues. Germline V CDR1 and CDR2: SGHAT, FQNNGV. V lost 0 bases, J lost 0 bases, and 12 bases lay in between. The CDR3 region has the DNA TGTGCCAGCAGCTTAGATCGGGACTGGAGCTCCTACGAGCAGTACTCC. Translation gives CASSLDRDWSSYEQYS.

V and J are TRBV5-1 and TRBJ1-2; D is unresolved. The CDR3 contains 13 residues. The germline gives CDR1 SGHRS, CDR2 YFSETQ. V was trimmed by 4 bases and J by 6 bases, leaving 13 bases between them. CDR3 sequence reads: CASSAGGLDGYTF. The CDR3 DNA sequence: TGCGCCAGCAGCGCGGGAGGGTTAGATGGCTACACCTTC.

There are many counts of this clonotype. The V and J genes are TRBV5-1 and TRBJ2-7; 12 nucleotides match TRBD2. The CDR3 is made up of 18 amino acids. V gave up 1 base and J gave up 3 bases; unmatched junction bases: 11. Germline V gene data show CDR1 as SGHRS and CDR2 as YFSETQ. As DNA, the CDR3 is TGCGCCAGCAGCTTGTCTCTAGCGGGAGGGCCAGGAGTCTACGAGCAGTACTTC. This gives the protein CASSLSLAGGPGVYEQYF.

The chain is built from TRBV30 and TRBJ2-7; D is perhaps TRBD1 or TRBD2 (6 bases each). The length of the CDR3 is 12 residues. V shed 4 bases and J shed 2 bases, with 9 bases lying between them. The germline CDR1 and CDR2 sequences are GTSNPN and SVGIG (reference sequence). The CDR3 nucleotides are TGTGCCTGGACGGGGGCTACCTACGAGCAGTACTTC. It translates to CAWTGATYEQYF.

The rearrangement uses TRBV5-1 and TRBJ2-7; D ambiguous. Germline V gene sequence: CDR1 SGHRS, CDR2 YFSETQ. CDR3 size: 14 residues. V lost 0 bases and J 3 bases, leaving 10 bases between the germline ends. The CDR3 DNA follows: TGCGCCAGCAGCTTGGGACTCCGTTACTACGAGCAGTACTTC. Translating it yields CASSLGLRYYEQYF.

This clonotype has ten or more counts. The V and J genes are TRBV20-1 and TRBJ1-1; D is unresolved. The CDR3 extends over 12 amino acids. The germline CDR1 and CDR2 sequences are DFQATT and SNEGSKA (reference sequence). Trimming pared 1 base from V and 7 bases from J, leaving 10 bases between. The DNA for the CDR3 is TGCAGTGCTAGAGCCCGGTCCTATGAAGCTTTCTTT. Translation: CSARARSYEAFF.